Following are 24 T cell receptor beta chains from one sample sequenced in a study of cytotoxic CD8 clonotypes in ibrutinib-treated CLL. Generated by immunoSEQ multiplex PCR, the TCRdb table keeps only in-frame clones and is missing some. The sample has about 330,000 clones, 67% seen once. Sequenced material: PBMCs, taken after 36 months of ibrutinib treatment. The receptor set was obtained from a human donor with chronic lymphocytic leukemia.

The CDR3 region has the DNA TGTGCCAGCAGCCAAGGGATCTACAATGAGCAGTTCTTC. Translation: CASSQGIYNEQFF. J is TRBJ2-1 and V is TRBV7-2; unclear D gene. Per the germline V gene, CDR1 is SGHTA and CDR2 is FQGNSA. This CDR3 has 13 amino acids. With 5 bases removed from V and 3 bases from J, the gap between germline ends came to 8 bases.

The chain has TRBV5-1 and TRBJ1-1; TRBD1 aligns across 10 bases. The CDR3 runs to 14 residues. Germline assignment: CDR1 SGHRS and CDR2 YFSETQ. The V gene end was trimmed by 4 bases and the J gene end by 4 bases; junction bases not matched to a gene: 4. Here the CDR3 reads CASSHRDRGTEAFF. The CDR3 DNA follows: TGCGCCAGCAGCCACCGGGACAGGGGCACTGAAGCTTTCTTT.

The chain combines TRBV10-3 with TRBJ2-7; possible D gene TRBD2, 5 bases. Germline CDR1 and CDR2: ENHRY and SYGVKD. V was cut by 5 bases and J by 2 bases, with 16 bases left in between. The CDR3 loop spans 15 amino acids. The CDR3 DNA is TGTGCCATCAGTCTTAGTGAGGGATGGACCTACGAGCAGTACTTC. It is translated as CAISLSEGWTYEQYF.

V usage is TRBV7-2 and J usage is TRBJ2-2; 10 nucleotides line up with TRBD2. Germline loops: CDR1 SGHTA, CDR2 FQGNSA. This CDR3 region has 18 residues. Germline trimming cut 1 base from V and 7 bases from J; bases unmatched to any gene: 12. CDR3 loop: CASSLVSGLAGEVGELFF. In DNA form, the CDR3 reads TGTGCCAGCAGCTTAGTGTCAGGGCTAGCGGGAGAGGTCGGGGAGCTGTTTTTT.

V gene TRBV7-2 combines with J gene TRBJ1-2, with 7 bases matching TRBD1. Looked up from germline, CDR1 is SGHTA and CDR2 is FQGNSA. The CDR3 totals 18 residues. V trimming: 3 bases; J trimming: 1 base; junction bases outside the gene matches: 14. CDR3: CASSFSRQGPRLNYGYTF. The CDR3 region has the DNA TGTGCCAGCAGCTTCTCTAGACAGGGACCTCGACTTAACTATGGCTACACCTTC.

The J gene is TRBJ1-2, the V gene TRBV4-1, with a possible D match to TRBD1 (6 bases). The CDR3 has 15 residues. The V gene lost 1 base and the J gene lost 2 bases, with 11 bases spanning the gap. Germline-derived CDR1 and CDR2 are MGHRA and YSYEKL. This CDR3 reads CASSQAYRENYGYTF. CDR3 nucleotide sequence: TGCGCCAGCAGCCAAGCCTACAGGGAGAACTATGGCTACACCTTC.

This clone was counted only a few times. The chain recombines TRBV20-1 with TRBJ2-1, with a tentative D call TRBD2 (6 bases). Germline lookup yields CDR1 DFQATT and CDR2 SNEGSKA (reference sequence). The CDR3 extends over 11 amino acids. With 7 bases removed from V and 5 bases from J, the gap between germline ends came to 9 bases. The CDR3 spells CSVRGNNEQFF. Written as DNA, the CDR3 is TGCAGTGTTCGGGGGAACAATGAGCAGTTCTTC.

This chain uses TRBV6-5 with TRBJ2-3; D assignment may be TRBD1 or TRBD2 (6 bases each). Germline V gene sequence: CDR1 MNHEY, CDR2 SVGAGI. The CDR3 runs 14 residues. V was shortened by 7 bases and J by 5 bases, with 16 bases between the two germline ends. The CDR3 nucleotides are TGTGCCAGCATTGGGGGGCGGGGAGAAGATACGCAGTATTTT. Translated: CASIGGRGEDTQYF.

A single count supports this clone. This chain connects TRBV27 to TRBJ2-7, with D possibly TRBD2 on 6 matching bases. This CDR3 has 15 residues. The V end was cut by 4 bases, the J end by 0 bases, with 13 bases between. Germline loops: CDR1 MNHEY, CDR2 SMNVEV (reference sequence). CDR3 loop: CASSWRGHSSYEQYF. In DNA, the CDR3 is TGTGCCAGCAGTTGGAGGGGCCACAGCTCCTACGAGCAGTACTTC.

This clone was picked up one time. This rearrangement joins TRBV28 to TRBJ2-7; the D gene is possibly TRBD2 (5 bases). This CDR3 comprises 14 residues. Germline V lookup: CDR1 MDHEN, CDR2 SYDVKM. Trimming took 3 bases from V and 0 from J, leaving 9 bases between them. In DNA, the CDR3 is TGTGCCAGCAGTTTCGGGCGGGCCTCCTACGAGCAGTACTTC. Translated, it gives CASSFGRASYEQYF.

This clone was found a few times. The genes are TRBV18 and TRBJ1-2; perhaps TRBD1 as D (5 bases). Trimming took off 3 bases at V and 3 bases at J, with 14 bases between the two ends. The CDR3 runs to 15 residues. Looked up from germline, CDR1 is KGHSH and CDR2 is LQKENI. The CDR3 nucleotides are TGTGCCAGCTCACCCCTAGGGCGGGGCGACTATGGCTACACCTTC. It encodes CASSPLGRGDYGYTF.

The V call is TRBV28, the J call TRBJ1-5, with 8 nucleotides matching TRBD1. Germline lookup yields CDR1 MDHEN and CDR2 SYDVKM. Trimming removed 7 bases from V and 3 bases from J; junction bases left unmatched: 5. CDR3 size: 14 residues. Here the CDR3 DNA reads TGTGCCAGCACGAGCAGGGGGCACAATCAGCCCCAGCATTTT. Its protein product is CASTSRGHNQPQHF.

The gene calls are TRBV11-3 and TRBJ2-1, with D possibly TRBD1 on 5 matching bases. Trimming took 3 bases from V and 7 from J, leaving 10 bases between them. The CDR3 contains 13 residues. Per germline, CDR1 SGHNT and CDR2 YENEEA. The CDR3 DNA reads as TGTGCCAGCAGCTTTTCAGGGAATAATGAGCAGTTCTTC. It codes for CASSFSGNNEQFF.

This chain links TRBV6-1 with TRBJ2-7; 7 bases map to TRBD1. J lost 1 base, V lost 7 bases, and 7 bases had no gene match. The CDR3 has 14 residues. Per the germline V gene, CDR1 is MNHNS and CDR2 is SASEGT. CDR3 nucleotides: TGTGCCAGCAACCACCGGGACAGTTCCTACGAGCAGTACTTC. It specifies CASNHRDSSYEQYF.

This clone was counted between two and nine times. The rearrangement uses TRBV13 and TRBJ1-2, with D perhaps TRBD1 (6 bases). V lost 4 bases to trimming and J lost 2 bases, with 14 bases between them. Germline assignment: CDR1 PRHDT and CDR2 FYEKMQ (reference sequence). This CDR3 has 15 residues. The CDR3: CASSSGRGPNYGYTF. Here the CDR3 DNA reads TGTGCCAGCAGCTCCGGGCGGGGGCCCAACTATGGCTACACCTTC.

The CDR3 loop reads CASSGQGPHEQYF. In nucleotides, the CDR3 is TGTGCCAGCTCCGGACAGGGCCCCCACGAGCAGTACTTC. This chain connects TRBV18 to TRBJ2-7, with 8 positions matching TRBD1. The CDR3 spans 13 residues. After removal of 6 bases from V and 5 bases from J, the junction contained 6 bases not matched to a gene. Germline V CDR1 and CDR2: KGHSH, LQKENI.

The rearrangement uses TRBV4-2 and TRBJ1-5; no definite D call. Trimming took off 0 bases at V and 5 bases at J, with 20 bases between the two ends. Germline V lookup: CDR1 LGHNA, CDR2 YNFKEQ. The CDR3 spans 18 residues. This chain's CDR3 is CASSQEFGSRALYQPQHF. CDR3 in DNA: TGTGCCAGCAGCCAAGAATTTGGATCCAGAGCCCTCTATCAGCCCCAGCATTTT.

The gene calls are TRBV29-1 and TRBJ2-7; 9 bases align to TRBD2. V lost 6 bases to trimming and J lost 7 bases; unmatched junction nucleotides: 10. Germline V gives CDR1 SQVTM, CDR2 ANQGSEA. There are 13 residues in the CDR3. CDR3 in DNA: TGCAGCGTGTCTAGCGGGATAGCTCGGGAGCAGTACTTC. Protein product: CSVSSGIAREQYF.

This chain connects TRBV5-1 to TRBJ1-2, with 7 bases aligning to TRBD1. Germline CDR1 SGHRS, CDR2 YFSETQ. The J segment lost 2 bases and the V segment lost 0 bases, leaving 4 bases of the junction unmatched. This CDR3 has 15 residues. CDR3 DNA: TGCGCCAGCAGCTTGGGACAGGGAGGGAACTATGGCTACACCTTC. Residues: CASSLGQGGNYGYTF.

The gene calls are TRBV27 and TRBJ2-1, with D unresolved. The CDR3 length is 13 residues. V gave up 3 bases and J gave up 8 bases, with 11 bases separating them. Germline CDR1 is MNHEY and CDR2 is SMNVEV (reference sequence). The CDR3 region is CASSFERFDEQFF. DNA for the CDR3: TGTGCCAGCAGTTTTGAACGGTTCGATGAGCAGTTCTTC.

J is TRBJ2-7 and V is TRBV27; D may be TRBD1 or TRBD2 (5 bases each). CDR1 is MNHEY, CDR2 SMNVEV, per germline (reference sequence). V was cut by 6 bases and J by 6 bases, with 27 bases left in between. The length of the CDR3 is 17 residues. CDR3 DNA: TGTGCCAGCAGCCGATACTTTAGGGGCAGAAATGGGGGCGAGCAGTACTTC. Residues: CASSRYFRGRNGGEQYF.

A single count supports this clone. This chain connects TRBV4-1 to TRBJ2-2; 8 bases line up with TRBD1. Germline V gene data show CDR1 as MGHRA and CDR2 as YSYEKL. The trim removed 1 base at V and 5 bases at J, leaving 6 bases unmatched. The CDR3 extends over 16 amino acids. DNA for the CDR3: TGCGCCAGCAGCCAAGGCCAGGGGGCTCGGACCGGGGAGCTGTTTTTT. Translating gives CASSQGQGARTGELFF.

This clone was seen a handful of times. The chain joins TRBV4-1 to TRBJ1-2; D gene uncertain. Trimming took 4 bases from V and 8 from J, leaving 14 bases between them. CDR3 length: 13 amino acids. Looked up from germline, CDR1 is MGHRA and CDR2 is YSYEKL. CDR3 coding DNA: TGCGCCAGCAGCCTCAGAGACGATGGAGGCTACACCTTC. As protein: CASSLRDDGGYTF.

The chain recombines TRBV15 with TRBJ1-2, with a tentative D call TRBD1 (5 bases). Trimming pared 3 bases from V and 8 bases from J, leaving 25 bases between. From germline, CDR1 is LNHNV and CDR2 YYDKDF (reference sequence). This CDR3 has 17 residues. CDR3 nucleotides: TGTGCCACCAGCAGCGAAGATACCGGGACCGACTTCATGGGCTACACCTTC. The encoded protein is CATSSEDTGTDFMGYTF.